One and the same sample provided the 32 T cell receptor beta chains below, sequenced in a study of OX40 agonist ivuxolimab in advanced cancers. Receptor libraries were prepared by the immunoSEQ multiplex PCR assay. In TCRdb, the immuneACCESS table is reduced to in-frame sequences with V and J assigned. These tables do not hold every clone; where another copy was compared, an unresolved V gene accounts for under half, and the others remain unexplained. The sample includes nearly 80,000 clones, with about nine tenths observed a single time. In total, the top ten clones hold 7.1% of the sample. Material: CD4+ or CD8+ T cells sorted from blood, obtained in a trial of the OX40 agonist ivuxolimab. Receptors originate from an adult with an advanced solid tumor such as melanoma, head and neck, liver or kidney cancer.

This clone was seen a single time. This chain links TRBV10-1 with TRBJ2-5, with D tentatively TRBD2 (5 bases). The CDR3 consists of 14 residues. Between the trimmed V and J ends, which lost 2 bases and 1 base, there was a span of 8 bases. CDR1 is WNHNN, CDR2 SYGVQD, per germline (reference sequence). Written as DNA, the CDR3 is TGCGCCAGCAGTGAGACCAGCGGCCAAGAGACCCAGTACTTC. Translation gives CASSETSGQETQYF.

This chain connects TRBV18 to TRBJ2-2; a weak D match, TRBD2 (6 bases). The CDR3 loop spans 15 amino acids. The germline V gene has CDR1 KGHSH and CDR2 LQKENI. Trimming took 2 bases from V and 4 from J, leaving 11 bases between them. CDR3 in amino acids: CASSPKGGGTGELFF. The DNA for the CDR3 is TGTGCCAGCTCACCAAAGGGAGGAGGCACCGGGGAGCTGTTTTTT.

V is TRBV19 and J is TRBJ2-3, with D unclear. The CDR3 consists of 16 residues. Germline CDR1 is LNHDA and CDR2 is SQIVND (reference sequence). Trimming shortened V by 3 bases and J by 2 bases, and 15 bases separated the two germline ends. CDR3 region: CASSIRTHSYTDTQYF. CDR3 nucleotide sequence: TGTGCCAGTAGTATCCGAACACACTCCTACACAGATACGCAGTATTTT. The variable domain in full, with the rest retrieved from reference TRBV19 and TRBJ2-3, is DGGITQSPKYLFRKEGQNVTLSCEQNLNHDAMYWYRQDPGQGLRLIYYSQIVNDFQKGDIAEGYSVSREKKESFPLTVTSAQKNPTAFYLCASSIRTHSYTDTQYFGPGTRLTVL.

CDR3 amino acids: CASSSPTGGGPYEQYF. CDR3 sequence (DNA): TGTGCCAGCAGCTCACCCACCGGAGGGGGCCCCTACGAGCAGTACTTC. The gene calls are TRBV7-9 and TRBJ2-7; TRBD1 is a possible D gene (7 bases). V was cut by 4 bases and J by 2 bases, with 18 bases left in between. The CDR3 spans 16 residues. Germline CDR1 is SEHNR and CDR2 is FQNEAQ (reference sequence).

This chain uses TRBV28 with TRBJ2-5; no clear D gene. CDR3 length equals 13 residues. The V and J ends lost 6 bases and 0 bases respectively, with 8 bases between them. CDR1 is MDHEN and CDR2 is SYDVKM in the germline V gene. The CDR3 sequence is CASRVPHQETQYF. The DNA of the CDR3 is TGTGCCAGCAGAGTTCCCCACCAAGAGACCCAGTACTTC.

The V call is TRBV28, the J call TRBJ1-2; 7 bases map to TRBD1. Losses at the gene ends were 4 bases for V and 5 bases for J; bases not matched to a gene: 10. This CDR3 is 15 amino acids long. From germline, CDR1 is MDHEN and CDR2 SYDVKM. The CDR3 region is CASSSGTAVTYGYTF. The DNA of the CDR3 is TGTGCCAGCAGTTCGGGGACAGCGGTAACTTATGGCTACACCTTC.

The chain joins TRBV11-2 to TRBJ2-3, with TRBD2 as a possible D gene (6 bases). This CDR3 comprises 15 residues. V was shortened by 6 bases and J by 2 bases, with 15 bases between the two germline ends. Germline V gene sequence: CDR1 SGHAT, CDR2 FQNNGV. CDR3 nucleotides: TGTGCCAGCAGTATCTACGTAGCGGCCACAGATACGCAGTATTTT. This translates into CASSIYVAATDTQYF.

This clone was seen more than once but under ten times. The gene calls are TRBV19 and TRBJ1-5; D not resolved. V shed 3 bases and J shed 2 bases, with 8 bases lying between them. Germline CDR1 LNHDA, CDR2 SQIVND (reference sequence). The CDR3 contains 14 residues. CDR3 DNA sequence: TGTGCCAGTAGTATCTTCCTACGCAATCAGCCCCAGCATTTT. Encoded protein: CASSIFLRNQPQHF.

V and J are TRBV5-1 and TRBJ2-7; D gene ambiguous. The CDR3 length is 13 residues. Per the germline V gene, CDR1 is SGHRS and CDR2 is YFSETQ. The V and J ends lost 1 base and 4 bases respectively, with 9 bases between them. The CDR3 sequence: CASSLLEGYEQYF. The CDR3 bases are TGCGCCAGCAGCTTGTTAGAAGGGTACGAGCAGTACTTC.

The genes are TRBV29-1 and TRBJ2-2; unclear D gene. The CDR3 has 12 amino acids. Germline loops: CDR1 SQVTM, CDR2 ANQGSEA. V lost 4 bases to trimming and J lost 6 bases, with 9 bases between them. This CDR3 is CSVVSRAGELFF. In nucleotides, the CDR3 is TGCAGCGTTGTCTCTAGGGCCGGGGAGCTGTTTTTT.

CDR3 sequence reads: CASSFLDVETQYF. The CDR3 coding sequence is TGTGCCAGCAGCTTCCTGGACGTAGAGACCCAGTACTTC. The chain uses TRBV5-6 and TRBJ2-5; D uncertain. The CDR3 runs 13 residues. CDR1 and CDR2 from the germline V gene are SGHDT and YYEEEE. Trimming shortened V by 2 bases and J by 4 bases, and 9 bases separated the two germline ends.

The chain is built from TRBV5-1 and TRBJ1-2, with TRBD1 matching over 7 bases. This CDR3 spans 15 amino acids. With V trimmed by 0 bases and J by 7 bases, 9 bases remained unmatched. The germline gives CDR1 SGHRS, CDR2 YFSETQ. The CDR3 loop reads CASSLEQGFMSGYTF. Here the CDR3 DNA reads TGCGCCAGCAGCTTGGAACAGGGGTTTATGAGTGGCTACACCTTC. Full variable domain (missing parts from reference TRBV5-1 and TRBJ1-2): KAGVTQTPRYLIKTRGQQVTLSCSPISGHRSVSWYQQTPGQGLQFLFEYFSETQRNKGNFPGRFSGRQFSNSRSEMNVSTLELGDSALYLCASSLEQGFMSGYTFGSGTRLTVV.

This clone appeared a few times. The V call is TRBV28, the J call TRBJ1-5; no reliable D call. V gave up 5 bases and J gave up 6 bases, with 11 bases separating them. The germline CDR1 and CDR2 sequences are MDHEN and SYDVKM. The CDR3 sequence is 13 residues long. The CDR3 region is CASSPPLGQPQHF. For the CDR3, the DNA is TGTGCCAGCAGTCCCCCCTTGGGTCAGCCCCAGCATTTT.

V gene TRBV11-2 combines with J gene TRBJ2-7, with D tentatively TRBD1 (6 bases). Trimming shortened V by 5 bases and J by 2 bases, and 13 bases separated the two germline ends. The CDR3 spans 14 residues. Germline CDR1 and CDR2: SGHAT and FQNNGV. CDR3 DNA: TGTGCCAGCAGCCGCTCGGGACAAACCTACGAGCAGTACTTC. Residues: CASSRSGQTYEQYF.

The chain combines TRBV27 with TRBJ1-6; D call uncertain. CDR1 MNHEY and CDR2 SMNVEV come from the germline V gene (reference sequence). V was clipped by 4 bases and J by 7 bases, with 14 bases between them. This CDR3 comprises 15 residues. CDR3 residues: CASSSYPTLNSPLHF. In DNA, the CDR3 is TGTGCCAGCAGTTCATATCCCACTCTAAATTCACCCCTCCACTTT.

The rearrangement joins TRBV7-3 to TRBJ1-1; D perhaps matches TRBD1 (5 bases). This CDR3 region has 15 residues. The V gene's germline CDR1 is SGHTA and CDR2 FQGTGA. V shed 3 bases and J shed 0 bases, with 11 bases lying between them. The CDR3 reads CASSFRPGLNTEAFF. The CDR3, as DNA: TGTGCCAGCAGCTTCAGGCCGGGGCTGAACACTGAAGCTTTCTTT. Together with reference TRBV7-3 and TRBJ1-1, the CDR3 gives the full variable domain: GAGVSQTPSNKVTEKGKYVELRCDPISGHTALYWYRQSLGQGPEFLIYFQGTGAADDSGLPNDRFFAVRPEGSVSTLKIQRTERGDSAVYLCASSFRPGLNTEAFFGQGTRLTVV.

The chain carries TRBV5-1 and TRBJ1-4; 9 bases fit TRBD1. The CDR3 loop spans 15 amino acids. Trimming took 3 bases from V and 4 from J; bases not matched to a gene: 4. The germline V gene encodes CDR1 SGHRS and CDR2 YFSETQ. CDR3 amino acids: CASSWTGASNEKLFF. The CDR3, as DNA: TGCGCCAGCAGCTGGACAGGGGCTAGTAATGAAAAACTGTTTTTT.

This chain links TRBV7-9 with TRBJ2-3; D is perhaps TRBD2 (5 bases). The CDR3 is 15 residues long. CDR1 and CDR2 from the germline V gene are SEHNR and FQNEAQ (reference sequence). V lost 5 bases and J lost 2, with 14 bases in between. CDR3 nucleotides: TGTGCCAGCAGCGCTCGGACTCAGAACACAGATACGCAGTATTTT. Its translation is CASSARTQNTDTQYF.

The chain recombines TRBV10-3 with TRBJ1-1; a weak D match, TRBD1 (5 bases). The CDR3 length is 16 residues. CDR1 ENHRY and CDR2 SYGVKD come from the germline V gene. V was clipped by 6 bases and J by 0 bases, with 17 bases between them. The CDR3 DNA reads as TGTGCCATCAGCCCCGACGGGGCCCGATTGAACACTGAAGCTTTCTTT. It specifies CAISPDGARLNTEAFF.

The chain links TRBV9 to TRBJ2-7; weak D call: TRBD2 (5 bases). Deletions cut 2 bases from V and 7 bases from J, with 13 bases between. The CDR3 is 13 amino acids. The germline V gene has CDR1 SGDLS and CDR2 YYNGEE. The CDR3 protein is CASSVVEGGEQYF. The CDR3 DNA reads TGTGCCAGCAGCGTCGTCGAGGGTGGTGAGCAGTACTTC.

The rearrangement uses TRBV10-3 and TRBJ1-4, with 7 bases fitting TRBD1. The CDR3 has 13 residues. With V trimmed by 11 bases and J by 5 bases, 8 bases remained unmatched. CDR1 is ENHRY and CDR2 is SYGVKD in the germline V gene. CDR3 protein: CASGDRSNEKLFF. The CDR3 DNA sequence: TGTGCCTCCGGGGACAGATCCAATGAAAAACTGTTTTTT.

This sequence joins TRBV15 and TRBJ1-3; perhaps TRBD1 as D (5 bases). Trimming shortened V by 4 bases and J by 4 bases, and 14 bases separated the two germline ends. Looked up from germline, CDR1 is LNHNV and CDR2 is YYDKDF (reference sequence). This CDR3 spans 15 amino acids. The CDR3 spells CATSKPGRLGNTIYF. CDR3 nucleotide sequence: TGTGCCACCAGCAAGCCAGGGAGGCTCGGAAACACCATATATTTT. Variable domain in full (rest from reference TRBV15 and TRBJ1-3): DAMVIQNPRYQVTQFGKPVTLSCSQTLNHNVMYWYQQKSSQAPKLLFHYYDKDFNNEADTPDNFQSRRPNTSFCFLDIRSPGLGDTAMYLCATSKPGRLGNTIYFGEGSWLTVV.

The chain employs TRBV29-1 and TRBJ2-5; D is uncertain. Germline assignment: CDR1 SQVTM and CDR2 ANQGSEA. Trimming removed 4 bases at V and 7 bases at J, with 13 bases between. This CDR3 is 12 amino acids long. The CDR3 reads CSVGEEKVTQYF. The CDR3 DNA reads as TGCAGCGTTGGTGAGGAAAAGGTGACCCAGTACTTC. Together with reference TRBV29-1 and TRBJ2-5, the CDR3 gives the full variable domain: SAVISQKPSRDICQRGTSLTIQCQVDSQVTMMFWYRQQPGQSLTLIATANQGSEATYESGFVIDKFPISRPNLTFSTLTVSNMSPEDSSIYLCSVGEEKVTQYFGPGTRLLVL.

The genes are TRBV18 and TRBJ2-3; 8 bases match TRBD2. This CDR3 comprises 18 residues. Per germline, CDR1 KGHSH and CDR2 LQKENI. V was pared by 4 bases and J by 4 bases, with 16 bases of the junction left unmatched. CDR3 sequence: CASSQPDRLAGGADTQYF. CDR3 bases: TGTGCCAGCTCACAACCCGACCGGCTAGCGGGTGGGGCAGATACGCAGTATTTT.

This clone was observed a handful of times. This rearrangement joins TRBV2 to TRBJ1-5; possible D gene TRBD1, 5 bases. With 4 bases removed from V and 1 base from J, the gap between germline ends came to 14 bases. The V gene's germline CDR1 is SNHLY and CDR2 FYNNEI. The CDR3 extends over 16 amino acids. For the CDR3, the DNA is TGTGCCAGCAGTGGATGGGCAGGGAGAAGCAATCAGCCCCAGCATTTT. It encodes CASSGWAGRSNQPQHF.

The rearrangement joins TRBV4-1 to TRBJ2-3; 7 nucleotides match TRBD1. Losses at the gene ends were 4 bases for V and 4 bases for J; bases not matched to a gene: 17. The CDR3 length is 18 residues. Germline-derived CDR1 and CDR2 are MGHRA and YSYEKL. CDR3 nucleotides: TGCGCCAGCAGCCGCCTATGGGGGCAGGGGGTTCTCGCAGATACGCAGTATTTT. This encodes CASSRLWGQGVLADTQYF.

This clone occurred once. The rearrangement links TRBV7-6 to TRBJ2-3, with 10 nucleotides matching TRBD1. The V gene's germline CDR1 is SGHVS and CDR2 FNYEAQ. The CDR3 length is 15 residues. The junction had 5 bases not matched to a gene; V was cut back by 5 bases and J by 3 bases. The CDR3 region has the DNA TGTGCCAGCAGCCTGGGGACAGGGGTGACAGATACGCAGTATTTT. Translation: CASSLGTGVTDTQYF.

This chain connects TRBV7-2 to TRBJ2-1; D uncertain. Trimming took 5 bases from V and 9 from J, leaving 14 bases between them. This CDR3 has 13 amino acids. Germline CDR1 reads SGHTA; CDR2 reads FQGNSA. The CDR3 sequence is CASSLGPGREQFF. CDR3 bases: TGTGCCAGCAGCCTAGGCCCGGGCCGTGAGCAGTTCTTC.

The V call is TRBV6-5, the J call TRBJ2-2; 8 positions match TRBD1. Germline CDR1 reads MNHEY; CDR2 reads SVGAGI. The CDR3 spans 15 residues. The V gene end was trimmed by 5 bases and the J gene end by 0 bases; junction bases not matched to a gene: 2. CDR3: CASSQTGANTGELFF. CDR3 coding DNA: TGTGCCAGCAGTCAGACAGGGGCGAACACCGGGGAGCTGTTTTTT.

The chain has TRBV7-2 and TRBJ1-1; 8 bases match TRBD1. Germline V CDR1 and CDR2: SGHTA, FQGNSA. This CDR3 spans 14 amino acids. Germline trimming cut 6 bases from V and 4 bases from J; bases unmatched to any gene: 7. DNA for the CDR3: TGTGCCAGCAGAGGACAGGGTGCGGGCACTGAAGCTTTCTTT. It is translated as CASRGQGAGTEAFF.

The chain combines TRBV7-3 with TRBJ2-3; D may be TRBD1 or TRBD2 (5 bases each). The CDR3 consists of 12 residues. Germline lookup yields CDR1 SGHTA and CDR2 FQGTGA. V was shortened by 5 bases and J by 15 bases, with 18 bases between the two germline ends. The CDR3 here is CASSPRVGDLYF. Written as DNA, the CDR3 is TGTGCCAGCAGCCCTAGGGTGGGGGATCTCTATTTT.

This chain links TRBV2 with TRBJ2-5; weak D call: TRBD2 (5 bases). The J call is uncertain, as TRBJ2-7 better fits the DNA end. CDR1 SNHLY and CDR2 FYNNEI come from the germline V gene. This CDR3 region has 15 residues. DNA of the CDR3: TGTGCCAGCAGCTTTGGTGGGAGCTATTCCGACGAGCAGTACTTC. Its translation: CASSFGGSYSDEQYF.